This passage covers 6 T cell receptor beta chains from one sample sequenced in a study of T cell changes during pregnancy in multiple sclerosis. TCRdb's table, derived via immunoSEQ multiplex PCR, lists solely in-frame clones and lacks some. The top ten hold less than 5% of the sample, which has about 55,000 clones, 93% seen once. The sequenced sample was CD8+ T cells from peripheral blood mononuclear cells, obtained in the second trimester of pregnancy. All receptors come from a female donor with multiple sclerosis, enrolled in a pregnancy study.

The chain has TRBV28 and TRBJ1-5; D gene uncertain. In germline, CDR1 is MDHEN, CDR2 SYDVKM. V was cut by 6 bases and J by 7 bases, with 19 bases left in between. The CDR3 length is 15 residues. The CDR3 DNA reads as TGTGCCAGCAGACAACCGACATTCAGTGCCCAGCCCCAGCATTTT. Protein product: CASRQPTFSAQPQHF.

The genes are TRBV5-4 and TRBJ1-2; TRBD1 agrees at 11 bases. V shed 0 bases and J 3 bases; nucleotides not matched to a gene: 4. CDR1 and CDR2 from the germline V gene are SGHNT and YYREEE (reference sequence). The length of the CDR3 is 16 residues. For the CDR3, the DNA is TGTGCCAGCAGCTTGGCCTGGACAGGGGGCGACTATGGCTACACCTTC. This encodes CASSLAWTGGDYGYTF.

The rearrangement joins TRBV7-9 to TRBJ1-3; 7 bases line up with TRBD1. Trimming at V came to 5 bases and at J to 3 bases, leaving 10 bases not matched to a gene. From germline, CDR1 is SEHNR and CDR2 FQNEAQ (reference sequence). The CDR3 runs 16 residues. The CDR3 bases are TGTGCCAGCAGCGTATTCACAGGGGATCTTGGAAACACCATATATTTT. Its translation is CASSVFTGDLGNTIYF.

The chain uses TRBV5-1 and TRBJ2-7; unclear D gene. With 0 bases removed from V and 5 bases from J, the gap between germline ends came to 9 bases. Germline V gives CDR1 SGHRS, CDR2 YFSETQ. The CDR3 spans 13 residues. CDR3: CASSLVLDDEQYF. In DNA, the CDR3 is TGCGCCAGCAGCTTGGTTCTAGACGACGAGCAGTACTTC.

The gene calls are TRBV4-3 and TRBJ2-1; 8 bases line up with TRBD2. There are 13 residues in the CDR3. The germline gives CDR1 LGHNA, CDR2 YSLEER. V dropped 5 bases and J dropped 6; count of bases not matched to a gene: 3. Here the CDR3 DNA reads TGCGCCAGCAGCGCCGGGAGGGTCAATGAGCAGTTCTTC. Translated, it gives CASSAGRVNEQFF.

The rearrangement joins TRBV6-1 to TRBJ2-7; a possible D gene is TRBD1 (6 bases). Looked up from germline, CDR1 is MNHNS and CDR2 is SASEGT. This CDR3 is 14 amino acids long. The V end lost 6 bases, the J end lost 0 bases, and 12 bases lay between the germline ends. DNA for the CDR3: TGTGCCAGCAGCCCTCGGACAGCCTCCTACGAGCAGTACTTC. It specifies CASSPRTASYEQYF.